These 11 T cell receptor beta chains originate from one sample sequenced in a study of blood T cell repertoires in COVID-19. TCRdb's copy holds only in-frame clones and misses some; the assay was immunoSEQ multiplex PCR. Of about 270,000 clones listed, around nine tenths are singletons. The source material was peripheral blood. Source of these receptors: a man aged 35 to 55 with active or convalescent COVID-19.

CDR3 DNA sequence: TGCAGCGCAAGACAGGGGTACGAGCAGTACTTC. Protein: CSARQGYEQYF. The chain has TRBV29-1 and TRBJ2-7, with TRBD1 identical over 8 bases. The length of the CDR3 is 11 residues. Germline CDR1 and CDR2: SQVTM and ANQGSEA. V was pared by 7 bases and J by 4 bases, with 3 bases of the junction left unmatched.

The rearrangement uses TRBV4-1 and TRBJ2-3, with D possibly matching TRBD2 (6 bases). Germline V CDR1 and CDR2: MGHRA, YSYEKL. The V end was cut by 6 bases, the J end by 0 bases, with 16 bases between. The CDR3 is made up of 16 amino acids. The CDR3: CASSNLGRTSTDTQYF. For the CDR3, the DNA is TGCGCCAGCAGTAACCTTGGGAGGACTAGCACAGATACGCAGTATTTT.

This clone was seen a single time. This rearrangement joins TRBV5-6 to TRBJ1-5, with TRBD1 matching over 7 bases. This CDR3 is 16 amino acids long. V was clipped by 0 bases and J by 2 bases; unmatched bases: 5. Germline CDR1 and CDR2: SGHDT and YYEEEE. The DNA for the CDR3 is TGTGCCAGCAGCTTGGAGACAGGGACCGGCAATCAGCCCCAGCATTTT. Translating it yields CASSLETGTGNQPQHF.

V and J are TRBV7-9 and TRBJ1-4, with D unclear. Germline V gene sequence: CDR1 SEHNR, CDR2 FQNEAQ (reference sequence). Trimming removed 1 base from V and 4 bases from J, with 10 bases in between. CDR3 length: 15 amino acids. This chain's CDR3 is CASSLGSGDNEKLFF. CDR3 coding DNA: TGTGCCAGCAGCTTAGGTTCCGGAGATAATGAAAAACTGTTTTTT.

The chain recombines TRBV5-8 with TRBJ1-5; D perhaps matches TRBD1 (6 bases). The CDR3 sequence is 15 residues long. V lost 4 bases to trimming and J lost 2 bases, with 13 bases between them. Germline V CDR1 and CDR2: SGHTS, YDEGEE. The CDR3 coding sequence is TGTGCCAGCAGCCCAACAGGGCTTGGCAATCAGCCCCAGCATTTT. Translating it yields CASSPTGLGNQPQHF.

V and J are TRBV11-2 and TRBJ2-1; TRBD1 is a possible D gene (7 bases). Germline V gene lookup returns CDR1 SGHAT and CDR2 FQNNGV. V lost 3 bases, J lost 9 bases, and 15 bases lay in between. The CDR3 has 14 amino acids. The CDR3 protein is CASSFKQGGGEQFF. CDR3 DNA: TGTGCCAGCAGCTTTAAGCAGGGGGGTGGTGAGCAGTTCTTC. The full variable domain, with the rest looked up from reference TRBV11-2 and TRBJ2-1, is EAGVAQSPRYKIIEKRQSVAFWCNPISGHATLYWYQQILGQGPKLLIQFQNNGVVDDSQLPKDRFSAERLKGVDSTLKIQPAKLEDSAVYLCASSFKQGGGEQFFGPGTRLTVL.

The chain employs TRBV5-1 and TRBJ1-6, with D perhaps matching TRBD1 (6 bases). Between the trimmed V and J ends, which lost 0 bases and 6 bases, there was a span of 13 bases. The germline V gene encodes CDR1 SGHRS and CDR2 YFSETQ. The CDR3 loop spans 16 amino acids. In nucleotides, the CDR3 is TGCGCCAGCAGCTTGGAACTACAGGGAATTAATTCACCCCTCCACTTT. Translating gives CASSLELQGINSPLHF.

The rearrangement uses TRBV2 and TRBJ1-6, with D perhaps TRBD1 (6 bases). V shed 8 bases and J shed 8 bases, with 13 bases lying between them. This CDR3 is built from 13 residues. The germline CDR1 and CDR2 sequences are SNHLY and FYNNEI. CDR3 residues: CASGTGSHSPLHF. CDR3 bases: TGTGCCAGCGGCACAGGGTCCCATTCACCCCTCCACTTT. Complete variable domain (other parts from reference TRBV2 and TRBJ1-6): EPEVTQTPSHQVTQMGQEVILRCVPISNHLYFYWYRQILGQKVEFLVSFYNNEISEKSEIFDDQFSVERPDGSNFTLKIRSTKLEDSAMYFCASGTGSHSPLHFGNGTRLTVT.

This sequence joins TRBV7-3 and TRBJ2-1; 8 bases line up with TRBD2. The germline V gene encodes CDR1 SGHTA and CDR2 FQGTGA. The CDR3 runs to 14 residues. The V gene end was trimmed by 7 bases and the J gene end by 8 bases; junction bases not matched to a gene: 10. The CDR3 DNA reads as TGTGCCAGCAAACTCGGACTAGCAACCGATGAGCAGTTCTTC. Residues: CASKLGLATDEQFF.

This chain links TRBV6-5 with TRBJ1-4; no clear D gene. CDR1 is MNHEY and CDR2 is SVGAGI in the germline V gene. The CDR3 extends over 15 amino acids. Trimming pared 0 bases from V and 8 bases from J, leaving 13 bases between. The CDR3 sequence is CASSYSQATREKLFF. CDR3 sequence (DNA): TGTGCCAGCAGTTACTCCCAAGCCACGAGGGAAAAACTGTTTTTT.

V usage is TRBV27 and J usage is TRBJ2-3, with D tentatively TRBD2 (5 bases). Trimming pared 3 bases from V and 0 bases from J, leaving 7 bases between. Germline V gene lookup returns CDR1 MNHEY and CDR2 SMNVEV (reference sequence). The CDR3 has 14 residues. The CDR3 reads CASSFQRSTDTQYF. The CDR3 nucleotides read TGTGCCAGCAGTTTCCAGCGGAGCACAGATACGCAGTATTTT.